Presented here are 5 T cell receptor beta chains from one specimen sequenced in a study of cytomegalovirus exposure and HLA in healthy donors. The PCR had 60 Vbeta and 13 Jbeta primers. The method was immunoSEQ multiplex PCR; TCRdb's version includes in-frame clones alone and lacks a portion of them. The sample contains some 150,000 clones, about 86% of which appear only once. Sequencing used PBMCs. These receptors were taken from a woman aged 25 to 45 in good health and CMV-seronegative.

The genes are TRBV18 and TRBJ2-3; D is unclear. Germline V gene sequence: CDR1 KGHSH, CDR2 LQKENI. The V end was cut by 6 bases, the J end by 0 bases, with 4 bases between. This CDR3 comprises 12 residues. The CDR3 region has the DNA TGTGCCAGCTCGCAGAGCACAGATACGCAGTATTTT. It yields the protein CASSQSTDTQYF.

This chain joins TRBV28 and TRBJ2-2; the D is unclear. Per the germline V gene, CDR1 is MDHEN and CDR2 is SYDVKM. V dropped 3 bases and J dropped 7 bases, with 9 bases sitting between them. The length of the CDR3 is 13 residues. For the CDR3, the DNA is TGTGCCAGCAGTTTCAGGCTGGGCGGGGAGCTGTTTTTT. Protein sequence: CASSFRLGGELFF.

V and J are TRBV7-2 and TRBJ1-1, with D perhaps TRBD1 (6 bases). The CDR3 has 16 amino acids. V shed 1 base and J shed 5 bases, with 17 bases lying between them. Germline V lookup: CDR1 SGHTA, CDR2 FQGNSA. CDR3: CASSLVGWGLGTEAFF. The CDR3 DNA reads TGTGCCAGCAGCTTAGTTGGCTGGGGGCTGGGGACTGAAGCTTTCTTT. The full variable domain, completed using reference TRBV7-2 and TRBJ1-1, is GAGVSQSPSNKVTEKGKDVELRCDPISGHTALYWYRQSLGQGLEFLIYFQGNSAPDKSGLPSDRFSAERTGGSVSTLTIQRTQQEDSAVYLCASSLVGWGLGTEAFFGQGTRLTVV.

This rearrangement joins TRBV5-1 to TRBJ2-1; D possibly corresponds to TRBD1 (5 bases). The germline V gene has CDR1 SGHRS and CDR2 YFSETQ. This CDR3 is 15 amino acids long. V lost 0 bases and J 0 bases, leaving 7 bases between the germline ends. Here the CDR3 reads CASSLGGGSYNEQFF. For the CDR3, the DNA is TGCGCCAGCAGCTTGGGGGGCGGCTCCTACAATGAGCAGTTCTTC.

The table lists this clone with a few counts. This chain connects TRBV5-6 to TRBJ2-1, with D tentatively TRBD1 (7 bases). V gave up 2 bases and J gave up 4 bases, with 19 bases separating them. Germline V gives CDR1 SGHDT, CDR2 YYEEEE. The CDR3 totals 17 residues. The CDR3 loop reads CASSLGVWRGPYNEQFF. The CDR3 nucleotides are TGTGCCAGCAGCTTAGGGGTTTGGAGGGGGCCTTACAATGAGCAGTTCTTC.